Listed below are T cell receptor beta chains from one sample, sequenced in a study of patients with pleural tuberculosis. MiXCR was run by TCRdb on the reads, yielding one entry per CDR3 protein. The sample consists of around 50,000 distinct CDR3 sequences, 5.5% to 8% of them appearing once. All receptors come from a human donor with pleural tuberculosis. Both conserved end residues are part of each CDR3. The order of the fields is D gene, clone size, J gene, V gene, CDR3 protein, CDR3 DNA. A D gene is named only where the DNA matches it firmly. Part of the rows lack a size; the others show once, few, many or a class for expanded clones.

-,many,TRBJ2-1,TRBV11-2,CASSPMRGSYNEQFF,TGTGCCAGCAGCCCAATGAGGGGCTCCTACAATGAGCAGTTCTTC
TRBD1,many,TRBJ2-3,TRBV6-2/TRBV6-3,CASSYSGDRLTDTQYF,TGTGCCAGCAGTTACTCTGGGGACAGGTTGACAGATACGCAGTATTTT
TRBD2,-,TRBJ2-3,TRBV2,CASSEAVLAGGSTDTQYF,TGTGCCAGCAGTGAAGCGGTACTAGCGGGAGGGAGCACAGATACGCAGTACTTT
-,many,TRBJ2-1,TRBV7-8,CASSSGQNHEQFF,TGTGCCAGCAGCTCAGGACAGAACCATGAGCAGTTCTTC
-,many,TRBJ1-5,TRBV5-6,CASSYGPPDNQPQHF,TGTGCCAGCAGCTACGGGCCTCCGGACAATCAGCCCCAGCATTTT
-,many,TRBJ2-3,TRBV15,CATSSSWIDTQYF,TGTGCCACCAGCTCGTCATGGATAGATACGCAGTATTTT
TRBD2,many,TRBJ2-1,TRBV10-3,CAIRRLAGDNEQFF,TGTGCCATCAGGAGACTAGCGGGAGACAATGAGCAGTTCTTC
TRBD1,many,TRBJ1-1,TRBV5-1,CASSLDGTGLNTEAFF,TGCGCCAGCAGCTTGGACGGGACAGGGCTGAACACTGAAGCTTTCTTT
-,many,TRBJ2-7,TRBV6-2/TRBV6-3,CASSYSWGRLNEQYF,TGTGCCAGCAGTTACTCGTGGGGGAGACTGAACGAGCAGTACTTC
TRBD1,many,TRBJ2-3,TRBV9,CASRAGTGLSDTQYF,TGTGCCAGCAGAGCCGGGACAGGGCTTTCAGATACGCAGTATTTT
-,-,TRBJ1-1,TRBV29-1,CSVAYSPREAFF,TGCAGCGTTGCGTACAGCCCGAGGGAAGCTTTCTTT
TRBD2,-,TRBJ2-2,TRBV14,CASSQDTGGDGELFF,TGTGCCAGCAGCCAAGATACGGGAGGTGACGGGGAGCTGTTTTTT
TRBD1,many,TRBJ2-7,TRBV28,CASSSGGQGLYEQYF,TGTGCCAGCAGTTCGGGGGGACAGGGCTTATACGAGCAGTACTTC
TRBD1,many,TRBJ1-5,TRBV27,CASSTQGNQPQHF,TGTGCCAGCAGCACACAGGGGAATCAGCCCCAGCATTTT
-,large,TRBJ2-3,TRBV20-1,CSALTGYTQYF,TGCAGTGCGCTGACTGGCTATACGCAGTATTTT
-,few,TRBJ2-3,TRBV5-5,CASSRHTDTQYF,TGTGCCAGCAGTAGACACACAGATACGCAGTATTTT
-,-,TRBJ2-7,TRBV2,CASSEEGGPEQYF,TGTGCCAGCAGTGAAGAGGGGGGACCCGAGCAGTACTTC
-,-,TRBJ1-1,TRBV5-1,CASSFRRGTEAFF,TGCGCCAGCAGCTTTCGGCGGGGCACTGAAGCTTTCTTT
TRBD1,few,TRBJ1-1,TRBV10-3,CAISDYGTGAYTEAFF,TGTGCCATCAGTGATTACGGGACAGGGGCGTATACTGAAGCTTTCTTT
-,many,TRBJ2-3,TRBV4-2,CASSLKGGYATDTQYF,TGTGCCAGCAGCCTGAAAGGAGGATATGCCACAGATACGCAGTATTTT
-,-,TRBJ1-1,TRBV5-6,CASSTPRDWDTEAFF,TGTGCCAGCAGCACCCCCAGGGACTGGGACACTGAAGCTTTCTTT
-,-,TRBJ1-2,TRBV10-3,CAISADGNYGYTF,TGTGCCATCAGTGCGGACGGAAACTATGGCTACACCTTC
TRBD2,-,TRBJ2-5,TRBV11-2,CASSLNPGLALETQYF,TGTGCCAGCAGCTTAAATCCCGGACTAGCTCTGGAGACCCAGTACTTC
-,-,TRBJ2-1,TRBV6-2/TRBV6-3,CASSYSGTAHEQFF,TGTGCCAGCAGTTATTCCGGGACGGCCCATGAGCAGTTCTTC
-,many,TRBJ1-2,TRBV19,CASSMLSIYGYTF,TGTGCCAGTAGTATGCTGAGTATCTATGGCTACACCTTC
-,-,TRBJ2-2,TRBV3-1,CASTALRELFF,TGTGCCAGCACCGCCCTGAGGGAGCTGTTTTTT
-,many,TRBJ2-3,TRBV27,CASSVPPGTQYF,TGTGCCAGCAGCGTGCCCCCGGGTACGCAGTATTTT
-,-,TRBJ2-1,TRBV5-1,CASSTGFSYNEQFF,TGCGCCAGCAGTACAGGGTTCTCCTACAATGAGCAGTTCTTC
-,many,TRBJ1-4,TRBV28,CASSLRGEKLFF,TGTGCCAGCAGTTTACGTGGAGAAAAACTGTTTTTT
-,-,TRBJ2-7,TRBV29-1,CSASQGTYEQYF,TGCAGCGCTTCGCAGGGAACCTACGAGCAGTACTTC
TRBD1,many,TRBJ2-1,TRBV2,CASGQVPYNEQFF,TGTGCCAGTGGACAGGTGCCCTACAATGAGCAGTTCTTC
-,many,TRBJ2-3,TRBV11-2,CASSLVGGTDTQYF,TGTGCCAGCAGCTTAGTTGGTGGCACAGATACGCAGTATTTT
TRBD1,-,TRBJ1-2,TRBV29-1,CSVGQGLSYTF,TGCAGCGTTGGACAGGGCTTAAGCTACACCTTC
-,many,TRBJ2-1,TRBV30,CAWRRDGSSYNEQFF,TGTGCCTGGAGACGGGACGGGAGCTCCTACAATGAGCAGTTCTTC
-,many,TRBJ2-5,TRBV4-2,CASSQFGGAAQETQYF,TGTGCCAGCAGCCAGTTCGGAGGGGCAGCCCAAGAGACCCAGTACTTC
-,few,TRBJ2-5,TRBV18,CASSPRTPTQETQYF,TGTGCCAGCTCACCACGGACACCAACACAAGAGACCCAGTACTTC
-,-,TRBJ2-5,TRBV29-1,CSVEASYQETQYF,TGCAGCGTTGAGGCTAGTTATCAAGAGACCCAGTACTTC
-,many,TRBJ2-2,TRBV7-3,CASSSMAGELFF,TGTGCCAGCAGTTCGATGGCCGGGGAGCTGTTTTTT
-,few,TRBJ2-2,TRBV19,CASLPGPYTGELFF,TGTGCCAGTTTACCGGGTCCATACACCGGGGAGCTGTTTTTT
-,many,TRBJ2-1,TRBV6-1,CASSPTDGGNEQFF,TGTGCCAGCAGCCCTACGGACGGGGGCAATGAGCAGTTCTTC
-,many,TRBJ1-5,TRBV24-1,CATSDPRTVDSNQPQHF,TGTGCCACCAGTGATCCAAGGACAGTCGATAGCAATCAGCCCCAGCATTTT
TRBD1,few,TRBJ2-3,TRBV5-4,CASSLGQGADTQYF,TGTGCCAGCAGCTTAGGGCAGGGGGCAGATACGCAGTATTTT
-,many,TRBJ2-3,TRBV4-2,CASSPSGTSRTDTQYF,TGTGCCAGCAGCCCATCCGGGACATCGCGCACAGATACGCAGTATTTT
-,few,TRBJ2-7,TRBV6-4,CASSDPRYEQYF,TGTGCCAGCAGTGACCCCAGATACGAGCAGTACTTC
TRBD1,many,TRBJ1-6,TRBV12-3/TRBV12-4,CASQDRDRNNSPLHF,TGTGCCAGTCAAGACCGGGACAGAAATAATTCACCCCTCCACTTT
-,many,TRBJ2-1,TRBV2,CASSDGREWLFF,TGTGCCAGCAGTGATGGCCGAGAGTGGTTGTTCTTC
TRBD2,many,TRBJ2-3,TRBV11-2,CASSLGSGVTDTQYF,TGTGCCAGCAGCTTAGGAAGCGGGGTCACAGATACGCAGTATTTT